The 2 T cell receptor beta chains reported below all come from one sample, sequenced in a study of radiation and T cells in renal cell carcinoma. Time point denoted: blood 2 weeks post-SBRT. As for treatment: 15 Gy SBRT to primary tumor, nephrectomy 4 weeks later. The table came from immunoSEQ multiplex PCR; TCRdb's copy has only in-frame clones and leaves some out. There are tens of thousands of clones in the sample; approximately 83% occur only once, and 22% lies in the top ten. The sequencing here drew on blood, taken from a patient whose treatment included radiotherapy and nephrectomy. The receptors here all came from a woman between 45 and 60 years old with renal cell carcinoma.

This chain uses TRBV5-6 with TRBJ1-6, with D perhaps TRBD1 (5 bases). The CDR3 length is 15 residues. V was trimmed by 2 bases and J by 3 bases, leaving 9 bases between them. Germline V gene lookup returns CDR1 SGHDT and CDR2 YYEEEE. The DNA for the CDR3 is TGTGCCAGCAGCTTCCGGGACCGCTATAATTCACCCCTCCACTTT. Protein product: CASSFRDRYNSPLHF.

The chain has TRBV5-4 and TRBJ2-5; 7 bases map to TRBD2. The CDR3 sequence is 15 residues long. CDR1 is SGHNT, CDR2 YYREEE, per germline (reference sequence). The V and J ends lost 3 bases and 3 bases, in that order; junction bases with no gene match: 8. CDR3 residues: CASSSSGTIKETQYF. CDR3 sequence (DNA): TGTGCCAGCAGCTCCTCCGGGACTATCAAAGAGACCCAGTACTTC.